Sequencing of this TCR beta chain was carried out in a study of T cell clonotyping in hematopoietic cell transplantation. Germline V lookup: CDR1 KGHSH, CDR2 LQKENI. The trim removed 3 bases at V and 4 bases at J, leaving 6 bases unmatched. The CDR3 loop spans 16 amino acids. Produced via immunoSEQ multiplex PCR; TCRdb's table is partial and in-frame only. The sample includes 69,000 or so clones, around 94% of them seen just once. The V gene is TRBV18, the J gene TRBJ1-2, with 12 bases lining up with TRBD1. The sample was peripheral blood mononuclear cells. The receptor's source is a man aged 45-65 years in good health. Some clones in this sample may be carry-over from other donors' samples. The CDR3 DNA follows: TGTGCCAGCTCACCTCCAGGGACAGGGGGCATCTATGGCTACACCTTC. Translation: CASSPPGTGGIYGYTF.